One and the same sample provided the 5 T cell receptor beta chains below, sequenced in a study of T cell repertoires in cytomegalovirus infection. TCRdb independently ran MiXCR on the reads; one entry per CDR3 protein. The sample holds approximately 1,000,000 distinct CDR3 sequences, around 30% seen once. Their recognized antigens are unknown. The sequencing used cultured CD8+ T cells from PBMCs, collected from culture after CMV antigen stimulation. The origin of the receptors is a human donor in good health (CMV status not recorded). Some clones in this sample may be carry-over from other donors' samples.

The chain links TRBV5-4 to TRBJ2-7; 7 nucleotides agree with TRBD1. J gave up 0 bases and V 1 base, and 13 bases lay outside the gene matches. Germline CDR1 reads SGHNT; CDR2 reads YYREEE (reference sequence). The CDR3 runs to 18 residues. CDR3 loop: CASSLQGKGQPISYEQYV. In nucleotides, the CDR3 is TGTGCCAGCAGCTTGCAGGGAAAGGGACAGCCCATCTCCTACGAGCAGTACGTC.

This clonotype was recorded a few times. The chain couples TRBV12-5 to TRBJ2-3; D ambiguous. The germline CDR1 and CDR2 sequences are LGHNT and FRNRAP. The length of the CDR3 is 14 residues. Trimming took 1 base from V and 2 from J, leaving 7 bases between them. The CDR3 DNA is TGTGCTAGTGGTTTGGGCCAGAACACAGATACGCAGTATTTT. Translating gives CASGLGQNTDTQYF.

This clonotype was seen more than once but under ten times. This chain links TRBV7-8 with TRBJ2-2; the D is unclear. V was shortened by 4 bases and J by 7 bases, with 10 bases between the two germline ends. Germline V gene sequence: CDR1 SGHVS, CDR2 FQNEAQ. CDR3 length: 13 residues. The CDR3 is CASSSSGHGELFF. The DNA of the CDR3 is TGTGCCAGCAGCTCCAGTGGTCACGGGGAGCTGTTTTTT.

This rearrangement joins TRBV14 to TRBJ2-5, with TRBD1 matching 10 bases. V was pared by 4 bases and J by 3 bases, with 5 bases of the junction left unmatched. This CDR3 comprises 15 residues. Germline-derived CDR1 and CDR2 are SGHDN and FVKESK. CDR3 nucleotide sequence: TGTGCCAGCAGCCCGGGGACAGGGGTCGAAGAGACCCAGTACTTC. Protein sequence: CASSPGTGVEETQYF.

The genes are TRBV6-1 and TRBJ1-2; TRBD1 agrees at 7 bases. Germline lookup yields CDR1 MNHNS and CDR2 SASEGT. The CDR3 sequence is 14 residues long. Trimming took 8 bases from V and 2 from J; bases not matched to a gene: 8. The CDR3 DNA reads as TGTGCCAGCCCTGATGAGGGACAGAACTATGGCTACACCTTC. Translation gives CASPDEGQNYGYTF.